The 27 T cell receptor beta chains below were found in one sample sequenced in a study of CD8 T cells in Susac syndrome. After extraction with the RNeasy kit, about 0.45 to 1 ug of the RNA was reverse transcribed using random hexamers. TCRdb processed the immunoSEQ multiplex PCR reads anew with MiXCR; each CDR3 protein has one entry. Here the sample spans around 99,000 distinct CDR3 sequences, 96% being singletons. Source material: CD4+ T cells from PBMCs. All receptors come from a human donor in good health.

The chain employs TRBV7-2 and TRBJ1-1; no clear D gene. Trimming took 4 bases from V and 1 from J, leaving 13 bases between them. The germline CDR1 and CDR2 sequences are SGHTA and FQGNSA. This CDR3 region has 15 residues. CDR3 DNA: TGTGCCAGCAGCTCCAGGACCGAGCCGAACACTGAAGCTTTCTTT. Translation gives CASSSRTEPNTEAFF.

The chain joins TRBV5-1 to TRBJ2-2; TRBD2 matches at 12 bases. V lost 3 bases to trimming and J lost 5 bases; unmatched junction nucleotides: 5. From germline, CDR1 is SGHRS and CDR2 YFSETQ. This CDR3 region has 16 residues. The CDR3 loop is CASSSTSGRGTGELFF. CDR3 coding DNA: TGCGCCAGCAGCTCGACTAGCGGGAGAGGGACCGGGGAGCTGTTTTTT.

The rearrangement links TRBV29-1 to TRBJ2-1; a weak D match, TRBD1 (7 bases). This CDR3 has 14 residues. V lost 0 bases to trimming and J lost 6 bases, with 12 bases between them. Germline assignment: CDR1 SQVTM and CDR2 ANQGSEA. The CDR3 reads CSVEDPQGGNEQFF. CDR3 nucleotide sequence: TGCAGCGTTGAAGACCCCCAGGGGGGCAATGAGCAGTTCTTC.

The chain has TRBV18 and TRBJ2-5; 9 bases are a match to TRBD1. Per the germline V gene, CDR1 is KGHSH and CDR2 is LQKENI. The CDR3 has 14 residues. V shed 8 bases and J 3 bases; nucleotides not matched to a gene: 7. The CDR3 region is CASNKDRGEETQYF. The CDR3 region has the DNA TGTGCCAGCAATAAGGACAGGGGTGAAGAGACCCAGTACTTC.

The chain is built from TRBV7-2 and TRBJ1-3; D remains unclear. The germline V gene encodes CDR1 SGHTA and CDR2 FQGNSA. The V end lost 5 bases, the J end lost 0 bases, and 8 bases lay between the germline ends. This CDR3 region has 14 residues. CDR3 nucleotides: TGTGCCAGCAGCCTCGACTCCTCTGGAAACACCATATATTTT. Its translation: CASSLDSSGNTIYF.

The chain recombines TRBV28 with TRBJ1-1, with 7 bases matching TRBD1. J lost 4 bases, V lost 6 bases, and 11 bases had no gene match. This CDR3 is 15 amino acids long. The germline V gene encodes CDR1 MDHEN and CDR2 SYDVKM. CDR3 nucleotides: TGTGCCAGCAGCGTGACAGGGCTAACAGGCACTGAAGCTTTCTTT. The encoded protein is CASSVTGLTGTEAFF.

The V call is TRBV7-2, the J call TRBJ2-2, with D perhaps matching TRBD1 (6 bases). Per the germline V gene, CDR1 is SGHTA and CDR2 is FQGNSA. The CDR3 spans 15 residues. V shed 3 bases and J shed 3 bases, with 11 bases lying between them. In nucleotides, the CDR3 is TGTGCCAGCAGCTTTATGGACAGCTACACCGGGGAGCTGTTTTTT. Amino acids: CASSFMDSYTGELFF.

The sample holds one count of this clonotype. This chain links TRBV29-1 with TRBJ1-2; D may be TRBD1 (5 bases). Between the trimmed V and J ends, which lost 2 bases and 8 bases, there was a span of 9 bases. CDR1 SQVTM and CDR2 ANQGSEA come from the germline V gene. CDR3 size: 11 residues. Here the CDR3 reads CSVEIRGGYTF. The CDR3 nucleotides read TGCAGCGTTGAAATCCGGGGGGGCTACACCTTC.

This sequence joins TRBV28 and TRBJ2-2, with 9 positions matching TRBD1. The CDR3 consists of 16 residues. The V and J ends lost 7 bases and 7 bases, in that order; junction bases with no gene match: 13. Germline V gene data show CDR1 as MDHEN and CDR2 as SYDVKM. The CDR3 nucleotides read TGTGCCAGCAACACCCCCGGACAGGGGCAGGGCGGGGAGCTGTTTTTT. It yields the protein CASNTPGQGQGGELFF.

The V gene is TRBV2, the J gene TRBJ1-2; D is possibly TRBD1 (6 bases). CDR3 length equals 15 residues. The V end lost 4 bases, the J end lost 1 base, and 13 bases lay between the germline ends. Germline values: CDR1 SNHLY, CDR2 FYNNEI. CDR3 coding DNA: TGTGCCAGCAGTGGGGCGGACAGATTTAACTATGGCTACACCTTC. As protein: CASSGADRFNYGYTF.

The gene calls are TRBV7-2 and TRBJ2-1; 7 bases match TRBD2. J lost 7 bases, V lost 2 bases, and 11 bases had no gene match. The CDR3 is 16 amino acids. Germline assignment: CDR1 SGHTA and CDR2 FQGNSA. CDR3 nucleotides: TGTGCCAGCAGCTTACCGGGAGGACCAAAGTCGAATGAGCAGTTCTTC. Its protein product is CASSLPGGPKSNEQFF.

The gene calls are TRBV20-1 and TRBJ2-2; D might be TRBD1 (6 bases). CDR3 length: 14 amino acids. CDR1 DFQATT and CDR2 SNEGSKA come from the germline V gene (reference sequence). The V end lost 2 bases, the J end lost 3 bases, and 10 bases lay between the germline ends. The CDR3 DNA reads TGCAGTGCTAGACTACAGGGCCACACCGGGGAGCTGTTTTTT. This gives the protein CSARLQGHTGELFF.

The chain couples TRBV5-6 to TRBJ2-5; 10 nucleotides align to TRBD2. The CDR3 spans 15 residues. Unmatched junction bases numbered 3, after V lost 0 bases and J lost 4 bases. Germline CDR1 SGHDT, CDR2 YYEEEE. DNA for the CDR3: TGTGCCAGCAGCTTGGGGCTAGCGGGAGTAGAGACCCAGTACTTC. Protein: CASSLGLAGVETQYF.

The chain couples TRBV7-6 to TRBJ2-2; D is possibly TRBD1 (5 bases). Looked up from germline, CDR1 is SGHVS and CDR2 is FNYEAQ. This CDR3 comprises 16 residues. Trimming pared 1 base from V and 5 bases from J, leaving 14 bases between. This CDR3 is CASSLGGAIGTGELFF. As DNA, the CDR3 is TGTGCCAGCAGCTTAGGGGGCGCAATAGGGACCGGGGAGCTGTTTTTT.

This chain connects TRBV15 to TRBJ2-3, with a possible D match to TRBD2 (6 bases). Deletions cut 6 bases from V and 0 bases from J, with 19 bases between. Germline values: CDR1 LNHNV, CDR2 YYDKDF (reference sequence). The CDR3 loop spans 17 amino acids. The CDR3 here is CATREGLQLASTDTQYF. The CDR3 DNA reads as TGTGCCACCAGGGAGGGTTTACAATTGGCCAGCACAGATACGCAGTATTTT.

The rearrangement uses TRBV5-1 and TRBJ2-3; either TRBD1 or TRBD2 may fit D (6 bases each). This CDR3 contains 14 residues. Deletions cut 5 bases from V and 7 bases from J, with 17 bases between. The germline gives CDR1 SGHRS, CDR2 YFSETQ. As DNA, the CDR3 is TGCGCCAGCAGGCTCAGGGGCGGGAAACATACGCAGTATTTT. It specifies CASRLRGGKHTQYF.

The V call is TRBV4-3, the J call TRBJ2-2; D is uncertain. The CDR3 has 15 amino acids. Looked up from germline, CDR1 is LGHNA and CDR2 is YSLEER. V lost 0 bases and J lost 1, with 6 bases in between. CDR3 sequence reads: CASSQEVGNTGELFF. The CDR3 nucleotides are TGCGCCAGCAGCCAAGAAGTGGGGAACACCGGGGAGCTGTTTTTT.

The rearrangement links TRBV27 to TRBJ2-7; D ambiguous. Germline lookup yields CDR1 MNHEY and CDR2 SMNVEV (reference sequence). CDR3 length equals 18 residues. With 4 bases removed from V and 0 bases from J, the gap between germline ends came to 22 bases. In DNA, the CDR3 is TGTGCCAGCAGTTCTCTCTACCGGGCTCCCATGAGCTCCTACGAGCAGTACTTC. Translating it yields CASSSLYRAPMSSYEQYF.

V is TRBV20-1 and J is TRBJ2-7; 10 bases are a match to TRBD1. V shed 5 bases and J 6 bases; nucleotides not matched to a gene: 10. The CDR3 length is 14 residues. The germline gives CDR1 DFQATT, CDR2 SNEGSKA (reference sequence). The DNA for the CDR3 is TGCAGTGCTTTAGGACAGGGGGATTCGTCCGAGCAGTACTTC. This gives the protein CSALGQGDSSEQYF.

This chain connects TRBV7-2 to TRBJ2-5; TRBD2 aligns across 12 bases. The CDR3 has 17 amino acids. Trimming removed 6 bases from V and 2 bases from J; junction bases left unmatched: 10. Germline values: CDR1 SGHTA, CDR2 FQGNSA. CDR3 sequence (DNA): TGTGCCAGCAGGATGAGACTAGCGGGAGATCGGCAAGAGACCCAGTACTTC. This encodes CASRMRLAGDRQETQYF. Based on the CDR3 plus reference TRBV7-2 and TRBJ2-5, the full variable domain is GAGVSQSPSNKVTEKGKDVELRCDPISGHTALYWYRQSLGQGLEFLIYFQGNSAPDKSGLPSDRFSAERTGGSVSTLTIQRTQQEDSAVYLCASRMRLAGDRQETQYFGPGTRLLVL.

The V and J genes are TRBV20-1 and TRBJ1-2, with 9 bases fitting TRBD1. In germline, CDR1 is DFQATT, CDR2 SNEGSKA (reference sequence). V lost 6 bases, J lost 4 bases, and 3 bases stayed unmatched. The CDR3 runs to 12 residues. Here the CDR3 DNA reads TGCAGTGCCCAGGACAGGGGCTATGGCTACACCTTC. Translation: CSAQDRGYGYTF.

The chain uses TRBV9 and TRBJ2-3, with D maybe TRBD2 (6 bases). This CDR3 region has 17 residues. V was trimmed by 4 bases and J by 3 bases, leaving 21 bases between them. Germline V gives CDR1 SGDLS, CDR2 YYNGEE. The CDR3 loop is CASSIGTRGDGTDTQYF. CDR3 in DNA: TGTGCCAGCAGCATAGGGACTCGAGGGGACGGTACAGATACGCAGTATTTT.

The CDR3 loop is CASSLVPGREYEQYF. CDR3 in DNA: TGCGCCAGCAGCTTGGTTCCAGGACGGGAGTACGAGCAGTACTTC. The chain combines TRBV5-1 with TRBJ2-7; possibly TRBD2 for D (6 bases). Per the germline V gene, CDR1 is SGHRS and CDR2 is YFSETQ. This CDR3 region has 15 residues. V gave up 0 bases and J gave up 4 bases, with 14 bases separating them. Looking up the rest from reference TRBV5-1 and TRBJ2-7 gives the full variable domain: KAGVTQTPRYLIKTRGQQVTLSCSPISGHRSVSWYQQTPGQGLQFLFEYFSETQRNKGNFPGRFSGRQFSNSRSEMNVSTLELGDSALYLCASSLVPGREYEQYFGPGTRLTVT.

V gene TRBV19 combines with J gene TRBJ2-1; TRBD1 is a possible D gene (5 bases). CDR1 is LNHDA and CDR2 is SQIVND in the germline V gene (reference sequence). The CDR3 has 12 residues. The V end was cut by 6 bases, the J end by 9 bases, with 12 bases between. The CDR3 DNA reads TGTGCCAGTAGCCACGACAGTTTTGAGCAGTTCTTC. Translating it yields CASSHDSFEQFF.

The chain employs TRBV11-2 and TRBJ2-5; D could derive from TRBD1 or TRBD2 (5 bases each). CDR1 is SGHAT and CDR2 is FQNNGV in the germline V gene. The CDR3 runs 16 residues. Trimming removed 0 bases at V and 1 base at J, with 12 bases between. This chain's CDR3 is CASSLDGSGAQETQYF. The CDR3 bases are TGTGCCAGCAGCTTAGATGGTTCCGGGGCCCAAGAGACCCAGTACTTC. The entire variable domain, with the rest obtained from reference TRBV11-2 and TRBJ2-5, is as follows: EAGVAQSPRYKIIEKRQSVAFWCNPISGHATLYWYQQILGQGPKLLIQFQNNGVVDDSQLPKDRFSAERLKGVDSTLKIQPAKLEDSAVYLCASSLDGSGAQETQYFGPGTRLLVL.

V gene TRBV5-4 combines with J gene TRBJ2-6, with D tentatively TRBD1 or TRBD2 (6 bases each). CDR3 size: 20 residues. Trimming shortened V by 0 bases and J by 0 bases, and 19 bases separated the two germline ends. The germline V gene has CDR1 SGHNT and CDR2 YYREEE (reference sequence). The CDR3 DNA reads as TGTGCCAGCAGCTTGGATCGGTCCGGGGGCAAGGGCTCTGGGGCCAACGTCCTGACTTTC. Translated: CASSLDRSGGKGSGANVLTF.

V usage is TRBV6-5 and J usage is TRBJ1-5, with a weak D call TRBD1 (5 bases). Trimming left V 6 bases short and J 4 bases short, with 7 bases between. Germline assignment: CDR1 MNHEY and CDR2 SVGAGI. This CDR3 contains 12 residues. The CDR3: CASRRGNQPQHF. In nucleotides, the CDR3 is TGTGCCAGCAGGCGGGGGAATCAGCCCCAGCATTTT.